The rows below give T cell receptor beta chains drawn from one sample of a study of shared clonotypes between healthy human individuals. The assay was immunoSEQ multiplex PCR, and TCRdb's table has in-frame clones only and misses some. Of around 340,000 clones in the sample, roughly 70% were seen once. The specimen sequenced was memory CD4+ T cells sorted from blood. The source of these receptors is a man aged 25 to 45 in good health. The CDR3 runs from the conserved cysteine through the conserved F or W. Each record gives: D gene, J gene, clone size, V gene, CDR3 protein, CDR3 DNA. D genes are given only for firm matches. Some rows mark clone size as missing; the rest say once, few, many or name a class of expanded clone.

.	TRBJ2-7	once	TRBV19	CASRPSGNYEQYF	TGTGCCAGTAGACCGAGCGGTAACTACGAGCAGTACTTC
.	TRBJ1-3	few	TRBV7-2	CASSSRKGGSRNTIYF	TGTGCCAGCAGCTCTAGAAAGGGGGGGTCGCGAAACACCATATATTTT
.	TRBJ2-3	.	TRBV9	CASSVNEYRLVLYF	TGTGCCAGCAGCGTAAACGAGTATCGGCTAGTTTTGTATTTT
.	TRBJ2-1	.	TRBV4-1	CASSARTAVLSIEQFF	TGCGCCAGCAGCGCCAGGACGGCTGTCCTGAGCATTGAGCAGTTCTTC
.	TRBJ2-1	.	TRBV5-1	CASSLTPKLGNEQFF	TGCGCCAGCAGCTTGACCCCCAAACTCGGCAATGAGCAGTTCTTC
.	TRBJ1-3	.	TRBV10-3	CAILTPGEHRNTIYF	TGTGCCATACTCACACCGGGGGAGCACCGAAACACCATATATTTT
.	TRBJ2-3	.	TRBV7-9	CASSPELVDTQYF	TGTGCCAGCAGCCCTGAATTAGTAGATACGCAGTATTTT
.	TRBJ2-6	.	TRBV19	CASRDSGGGANVLTF	TGTGCCAGTAGAGACTCAGGAGGTGGGGCCAACGTCCTGACTTTC
TRBD1	TRBJ2-7	.	TRBV2	CASAGQGLGEQYF	TGTGCCAGCGCGGGACAGGGGCTGGGGGAGCAGTACTTC
.	TRBJ1-2	.	TRBV21-1	CASSVLGGDRVYGYTF	TGTGCCAGCAGCGTGTTAGGGGGGGACAGAGTCTATGGCTACACCTTC
.	TRBJ2-7	few	TRBV19	CASRLTGSSYEQYF	TGTGCCAGTAGACTGACAGGAAGCTCCTACGAGCAGTACTTC
TRBD2	TRBJ2-2	.	TRBV27	CASSLIPGTSTGELFF	TGTGCCAGCAGTTTAATCCCCGGGACTAGCACCGGGGAGCTGTTTTTT
.	TRBJ2-4	.	TRBV18	CASSPSAGANIQYF	TGTGCCAGCTCACCAAGCGCAGGGGCGAACATTCAGTACTTC
TRBD1	TRBJ1-4	.	TRBV6-6	CASSRTGSDEKLFF	TGTGCCAGCAGCAGGACAGGGAGCGATGAAAAACTGTTTTTT
.	TRBJ1-4	.	TRBV7-9	CASSILGQPPEELFF	TGTGCCAGCAGCATATTAGGACAGCCACCTGAGGAACTGTTTTTT
.	TRBJ2-7	.	TRBV25-1	CASSDNVDHLSGHYEQYF	TGTGCCAGCAGTGACAACGTGGACCATCTTAGTGGGCACTACGAGCAGTACTTC
TRBD1	TRBJ1-1	.	TRBV6-6	CASRLGQGANTEAFF	TGTGCCAGCAGGCTCGGACAGGGCGCGAACACTGAAGCTTTCTTT
TRBD1	TRBJ1-5	.	TRBV15	CATTRDRGSNQPQHF	TGTGCCACTACCCGGGACAGGGGAAGCAATCAGCCCCAGCATTTT
.	TRBJ2-1	few	TRBV6-1	CASSPSASSYNEQFF	TGTGCCAGCAGTCCGAGCGCGAGCTCCTACAATGAGCAGTTCTTC
TRBD2	TRBJ2-3	once	TRBV28	CASSHGLAGGTDTQYF	TGTGCCAGCAGCCACGGACTAGCGGGAGGCACAGATACGCAGTATTTT
.	TRBJ2-1	once	TRBV7-2	CASSFSQIQFF	TGTGCCAGCAGCTTCTCCCAGATCCAGTTCTTC
.	TRBJ2-1	once	TRBV18	CASSPGSNNEQFF	TGTGCCAGCTCACCGGGGTCTAACAATGAGCAGTTCTTC
.	TRBJ2-3	once	TRBV9	CASSVQGSTDTQYF	TGTGCCAGCAGCGTGCAGGGTAGCACAGATACGCAGTATTTT
.	TRBJ1-2	few	TRBV27	CASSLSTRERGYTF	TGTGCCAGCAGTTTATCGACCAGGGAACGCGGCTACACCTTC
.	TRBJ2-3	.	TRBV7-6	CASSLEVRLAGDTQYF	TGTGCCAGCAGCTTAGAGGTTAGGCTAGCAGGGGATACGCAGTATTTT
TRBD1	TRBJ1-3	few	TRBV5-1	CASSFQSIGTGSISGNTIYF	TGCGCCAGCAGCTTTCAGTCCATCGGGACAGGATCCATCTCTGGAAACACCATATATTTT
TRBD2	TRBJ2-1	.	TRBV29-1	CSVALAGSRGGEQFF	TGCAGCGTCGCTTTAGCGGGATCACGGGGGGGTGAGCAGTTCTTC
TRBD1	TRBJ1-4	.	TRBV5-1	CASSKDRSNEKLFF	TGCGCCAGCAGCAAGGACAGGTCGAATGAAAAACTGTTTTTT
.	TRBJ2-5	.	TRBV29-1	CSGGPDRVSETQYF	TGCAGCGGGGGGCCGGACCGGGTTTCAGAGACCCAGTACTTC
.	TRBJ1-1	.	TRBV5-1	CASSLRLENTEAFF	TGCGCCAGCAGCTTGCGTTTGGAGAACACTGAAGCTTTCTTT
.	TRBJ1-4	once	TRBV15	CATSRIIGEKLFF	TGTGCCACCAGCAGAATCATCGGTGAAAAACTGTTTTTT
TRBD1	TRBJ2-2	.	TRBV27	CASTPSRGLIGELFF	TGTGCCAGCACCCCGAGCAGGGGGCTTATCGGGGAGCTGTTTTTT
.	TRBJ2-2	few	TRBV14	CASSQDGHTGELFF	TGTGCCAGCAGCCAAGATGGCCACACCGGGGAGCTGTTTTTT
TRBD2	TRBJ2-1	.	TRBV7-2	CASGSGTSYDEQFF	TGTGCCAGCGGTTCAGGGACTAGCTACGATGAGCAGTTCTTC
.	TRBJ1-5	.	TRBV7-2	CASSPAGDGNQPQHF	TGTGCCAGCAGCCCTGCCGGGGACGGCAATCAGCCCCAGCATTTT
.	TRBJ2-7	.	TRBV30	CAWTSFRGEQYF	TGTGCCTGGACTAGTTTCCGGGGCGAGCAGTACTTC